These 2 T cell receptor beta chains were all obtained from the same sample, sequenced in a study of T cell repertoires in aging, cancer and after chemotherapy. A mixed TRB-A/B primer pool amplified rearranged TRB by multiplex touch-down PCR. From the multiplex PCR reads, TCRdb called clonotypes with MiXCR, one entry per CDR3 protein. The sample carries roughly 12,000 distinct CDR3 sequences, 35% to 45% recorded once. Peripheral blood genomic DNA, not sorted cells or RNA, was the template. Sequences were obtained from blood. These receptors were obtained from a human donor in good health. The donor label of this sample is uncertain.

This chain joins TRBV6-2 or TRBV6-3 and TRBJ1-6; possible D gene TRBD1, 5 bases. There are 13 residues in the CDR3. Trimming left V 8 bases short and J 7 bases short, with 12 bases between. Germline V gene lookup returns CDR1 MNHEY and CDR2 SVGEGT. The CDR3 DNA is TGTGCCAGCGAGAGGGACCGGAATTCACCCCTCCACTTT. It encodes CASERDRNSPLHF.

This clonotype was detected only once. The chain combines TRBV19 with TRBJ1-2; no reliable D call. Trimming cost V 5 bases and J 6 bases, with 16 bases left between them. Germline CDR1 and CDR2: LNHDA and SQIVND (reference sequence). The CDR3 sequence is 14 residues long. The CDR3 region has the DNA TGTGCCAGTAGTCCCCGGGAGGCGGTCGATGGCTACACCTTC. It yields the protein CASSPREAVDGYTF.